These 22 T cell receptor beta chains were all obtained from the same sample, sequenced in a study of cytomegalovirus exposure and HLA in healthy donors listed by TCRdb under 2017. Library creation used the immunoSEQ multiplex PCR assay. For the multiplex PCR, a mixture combining 60 forward primers for TCR Vbeta segments and 13 reverse primers for TCR Jbeta segments was used. TCRdb limited this immuneACCESS table to in-frame rearrangements with V and J called. A share of clones is missing; checked studies link under half to unresolved V genes, and the rest is unexplained. This sample has about 98,000 clones in its table, and about 81% of those were observed once. Over 1.1% of the sample belongs to the ten largest clones. Material: PBMCs. All receptors come from a man aged 35 to 55 in good health and CMV-seronegative.

This clone was recorded only once. This chain connects TRBV7-3 to TRBJ1-6, with D maybe TRBD1 (6 bases). V was cut by 2 bases and J by 8 bases, with 13 bases left in between. The CDR3 length is 15 residues. CDR1 is SGHTA and CDR2 is FQGTGA in the germline V gene. For the CDR3, the DNA is TGTGCCAGCAGCTTAGGCGGACAGCACTATTCACCCCTCCACTTT. This encodes CASSLGGQHYSPLHF.

A word on this clone: The sample holds other DNA sequences that translate to the same CDR3. The chain combines TRBV7-9 with TRBJ1-1; 7 nucleotides match TRBD1. J was trimmed by 3 bases and V by 3 bases; bases with no gene match: 7. This CDR3 region has 15 residues. Germline CDR1 SEHNR, CDR2 FQNEAQ (reference sequence). The CDR3 coding sequence is TGTGCCAGCAGCTTGAGGGACAGCGTTTACACTGAAGCTTTCTTT. This sequence encodes CASSLRDSVYTEAFF.

This clone appeared a single time. The chain employs TRBV19 and TRBJ2-7; 9 positions agree with TRBD1. Trimming took 5 bases from V and 3 from J; bases not matched to a gene: 8. Germline loops: CDR1 LNHDA, CDR2 SQIVND (reference sequence). CDR3 length: 15 amino acids. This CDR3 reads CASSLQTGGHYEQYF. The CDR3 DNA reads as TGTGCCAGTAGTCTCCAGACAGGGGGGCACTACGAGCAGTACTTC.

This sequence joins TRBV15 and TRBJ2-3; D gene uncertain. Germline-derived CDR1 and CDR2 are LNHNV and YYDKDF (reference sequence). V gave up 0 bases and J gave up 4 bases, with 5 bases separating them. CDR3 length: 13 amino acids. The CDR3 DNA is TGTGCCACCAGCAGAGATCGTCCAGATACGCAGTATTTT. Amino acids: CATSRDRPDTQYF. Drawing the rest from reference TRBV15 and TRBJ2-3, the complete variable domain is DAMVIQNPRYQVTQFGKPVTLSCSQTLNHNVMYWYQQKSSQAPKLLFHYYDKDFNNEADTPDNFQSRRPNTSFCFLDIRSPGLGDTAMYLCATSRDRPDTQYFGPGTRLTVL.

For the CDR3, the DNA is TGTGCCAGCAGCACGACAGGGGGCGGCACTGAAGCTTTCTTT. It yields the protein CASSTTGGGTEAFF. This chain uses TRBV7-9 with TRBJ1-1; 10 nucleotides match TRBD1. Germline CDR1 SEHNR, CDR2 FQNEAQ (reference sequence). The CDR3 has 14 amino acids. The ends lost 5 bases at V and 4 bases at J; junction bases unmatched: 4.

The chain joins TRBV5-1 to TRBJ2-2; the D is unclear. V was trimmed by 4 bases and J by 6 bases, leaving 13 bases between them. The CDR3 spans 14 residues. Germline lookup yields CDR1 SGHRS and CDR2 YFSETQ. CDR3 amino acids: CASSEATFPGELFF. CDR3 bases: TGCGCCAGCAGCGAGGCGACGTTCCCCGGGGAGCTGTTTTTT.

V gene TRBV5-1 combines with J gene TRBJ2-3; D might be TRBD1 (6 bases). V was trimmed by 2 bases and J by 2 bases, leaving 9 bases between them. This CDR3 spans 14 amino acids. Per the germline V gene, CDR1 is SGHRS and CDR2 is YFSETQ. CDR3 residues: CASSFGQNTDTQYF. The CDR3 DNA reads as TGCGCCAGCAGCTTTGGACAGAACACAGATACGCAGTATTTT. Full variable domain (remainder filled in from reference TRBV5-1 and TRBJ2-3): KAGVTQTPRYLIKTRGQQVTLSCSPISGHRSVSWYQQTPGQGLQFLFEYFSETQRNKGNFPGRFSGRQFSNSRSEMNVSTLELGDSALYLCASSFGQNTDTQYFGPGTRLTVL.

The rearrangement links TRBV7-9 to TRBJ2-7; 9 bases are shared with TRBD1. The CDR3 runs 15 residues. Looked up from germline, CDR1 is SEHNR and CDR2 is FQNEAQ (reference sequence). V gave up 2 bases and J gave up 3 bases; unmatched junction bases: 5. In DNA form, the CDR3 reads TGTGCCAGCAGCTTATACGGGACAGGGATCTACGAGCAGTACTTC. This encodes CASSLYGTGIYEQYF.

The chain joins TRBV7-9 to TRBJ1-2; 8 nucleotides agree with TRBD1. There are 16 residues in the CDR3. Trimming took 0 bases from V and 6 from J; bases not matched to a gene: 9. Germline assignment: CDR1 SEHNR and CDR2 FQNEAQ (reference sequence). In DNA, the CDR3 is TGTGCCAGCAGCTTAGCAGTCGCCAGGGGGCAAGATGGCTACACCTTC. Translation: CASSLAVARGQDGYTF. The full variable domain, its missing parts supplied by reference TRBV7-9 and TRBJ1-2, is DTGVSQNPRHKITKRGQNVTFRCDPISEHNRLYWYRQTLGQGPEFLTYFQNEAQLEKSRLLSDRFSAERPKGSFSTLEIQRTEQGDSAMYLCASSLAVARGQDGYTFGSGTRLTVV.

The rearrangement joins TRBV19 to TRBJ2-3, with 13 bases matching TRBD2. Germline V gene data show CDR1 as LNHDA and CDR2 as SQIVND (reference sequence). V lost 5 bases, J lost 0 bases, and 8 bases stayed unmatched. This CDR3 region has 18 residues. The CDR3 DNA sequence: TGTGCCAGTAGTGTGGGGACTAGCGGGGTCTCAAGCACAGATACGCAGTATTTT. Protein: CASSVGTSGVSSTDTQYF.

This chain connects TRBV6-1 to TRBJ2-7, with TRBD1 identical over 7 bases. With V trimmed by 6 bases and J by 1 base, 6 bases remained unmatched. The CDR3 runs to 14 residues. CDR1 and CDR2 (germline): MNHNS, SASEGT. CDR3 coding DNA: TGTGCCAGCAGCCCAACGGGACAGTCCTACGAGCAGTACTTC. Its translation is CASSPTGQSYEQYF.

In this sample, this clone turned up once. The chain carries TRBV7-9 and TRBJ1-1; 8 bases are a match to TRBD1. The germline V gene encodes CDR1 SEHNR and CDR2 FQNEAQ (reference sequence). This CDR3 comprises 16 residues. V was clipped by 0 bases and J by 6 bases; unmatched bases: 9. CDR3 sequence reads: CASSLAGRGRGSEAFF. CDR3 nucleotide sequence: TGTGCCAGCAGCTTAGCGGGCAGGGGGCGAGGGTCTGAAGCTTTCTTT.

The table lists this clone with a count of one. This chain links TRBV28 with TRBJ1-6, with no clear D. The CDR3 is 14 residues long. Per the germline V gene, CDR1 is MDHEN and CDR2 is SYDVKM. The V gene lost 6 bases and the J gene lost 10 bases, with 16 bases spanning the gap. In DNA form, the CDR3 reads TGTGCCAGCAGCAAGGGAGGCCCCAACTCACCCCTCCACTTT. This sequence encodes CASSKGGPNSPLHF.

V is TRBV6-1 and J is TRBJ1-1, with a tentative D call TRBD1 (6 bases). V was shortened by 6 bases and J by 11 bases, with 16 bases between the two germline ends. This CDR3 is 12 amino acids long. Germline V lookup: CDR1 MNHNS, CDR2 SASEGT. The DNA for the CDR3 is TGTGCCAGCAGCGACAGGAGTGGCGGGGCTTTCTTT. Translated: CASSDRSGGAFF.

Only a few counts were recorded for this clone. V usage is TRBV7-2 and J usage is TRBJ2-2, with TRBD1 identical over 8 bases. Germline loops: CDR1 SGHTA, CDR2 FQGNSA. The CDR3 has 15 amino acids. V shed 3 bases, J shed 6 bases, and the junction held 6 bases outside the gene matches. The CDR3 sequence: CASSLAQGGSGELFF. CDR3 sequence (DNA): TGTGCCAGCAGCTTGGCACAGGGGGGCTCCGGGGAGCTGTTTTTT.

J is TRBJ2-3 and V is TRBV5-1; D gene ambiguous. Per germline, CDR1 SGHRS and CDR2 YFSETQ. V was trimmed by 0 bases and J by 2 bases, leaving 7 bases between them. The CDR3 runs to 14 residues. This chain's CDR3 is CASSLAVLTDTQYF. Here the CDR3 DNA reads TGCGCCAGCAGCTTGGCTGTCCTCACAGATACGCAGTATTTT.

The chain combines TRBV4-1 with TRBJ1-4; D is uncertain. The germline gives CDR1 MGHRA, CDR2 YSYEKL. Trimming pared 0 bases from V and 5 bases from J, leaving 13 bases between. CDR3 length: 16 amino acids. The chain's CDR3 is CASSQDPAGRNEKLFF. Written as DNA, the CDR3 is TGCGCCAGCAGCCAAGACCCAGCCGGGAGAAATGAAAAACTGTTTTTT.

The chain recombines TRBV5-1 with TRBJ2-3; D uncertain. V was clipped by 7 bases and J by 3 bases, with 15 bases between them. Germline assignment: CDR1 SGHRS and CDR2 YFSETQ. CDR3 size: 14 residues. In DNA form, the CDR3 reads TGCGCCAGCTGTGGAGCAGAGAGGACAGATACGCAGTATTTT. Translated: CASCGAERTDTQYF.

This clone was detected only a few times. In nucleotides, the CDR3 is TGTGCCAGCAGTCCGGGGACGGGGGAGGCCCAGTACTTC. Its translation: CASSPGTGEAQYF. The rearrangement uses TRBV6-1 and TRBJ2-5, with D possibly TRBD2 on 6 matching bases. Germline-derived CDR1 and CDR2 are MNHNS and SASEGT. Trimming removed 5 bases from V and 9 bases from J, with 16 bases in between. The CDR3 runs to 13 residues.

The table lists this clone with a few counts. The V call is TRBV18, the J call TRBJ1-2; D gene ambiguous. V lost 0 bases to trimming and J lost 5 bases, with 7 bases between them. Germline-derived CDR1 and CDR2 are KGHSH and LQKENI. The CDR3 runs 13 residues. The CDR3 is CASSPPTSYGYTF. The CDR3 nucleotides read TGTGCCAGCTCACCACCGACAAGTTATGGCTACACCTTC.

The chain has TRBV5-1 and TRBJ2-2; a weak D match, TRBD2 (6 bases). Germline V gives CDR1 SGHRS, CDR2 YFSETQ. This CDR3 is 17 amino acids long. V was trimmed by 0 bases and J by 3 bases, leaving 15 bases between them. The CDR3 region is CASSLAAQGGDTGELFF. The CDR3 coding sequence is TGCGCCAGCAGCTTGGCCGCGCAGGGAGGAGACACCGGGGAGCTGTTTTTT.

V and J are TRBV5-6 and TRBJ2-5; D unclear. Per germline, CDR1 SGHDT and CDR2 YYEEEE. Between the trimmed V and J ends, which lost 7 bases and 5 bases, there was a span of 9 bases. The CDR3 is 11 residues long. CDR3 protein: CASGPWETQYF. The DNA of the CDR3 is TGTGCCAGCGGCCCTTGGGAGACCCAGTACTTC. Full variable domain (remainder filled in from reference TRBV5-6 and TRBJ2-5): DAGVTQSPTHLIKTRGQQVTLRCSPKSGHDTVSWYQQALGQGPQFIFQYYEEEERQRGNFPDRFSGHQFPNYSSELNVNALLLGDSALYLCASGPWETQYFGPGTRLLVL.